This is a list of T cell receptor beta chains from one sample in a study of CD8 T cells in acute hepatitis C reinfection. Here immunoSEQ multiplex PCR was the method, and the copy in TCRdb shows in-frame clones only, minus some. Altogether approximately 39,000 clones are present, just under 90% being singletons, with the ten largest covering roughly 0.51%. The sequencing sample was made of naive CD8+ T cells from PBMCs. The receptors stem from a man between 25 and 39 years old with chronic hepatitis C. CDR3s leave out the opening cysteine and the closing phenylalanine or tryptophan. Clone size is shown for a subset of rows, as once, few, many or a class of expanded clone.

V gene	CDR3 length	clone size	J gene	CDR3 protein
TRBV4-1	14	-	TRBJ2-1	ASSQGDRGSYNEQF
TRBV6-5	10	-	TRBJ1-2	ASRGGSYGYT
TRBV30	12	-	TRBJ2-7	AWSPGLLSYEQY
TRBV25-1	11	-	TRBJ1-2	ASSERGNVGYT
TRBV2	14	-	TRBJ2-7	ASSPGDWGQGYEQY
TRBV6-5	11	few	TRBJ2-7	ASSYSQVSEQY
TRBV25-1	13	once	TRBJ2-3	ASSEYKGGSDTQY
TRBV7-6	12	-	TRBJ1-5	ASSLGQPGQPQH
TRBV9	13	-	TRBJ1-4	ASSAEGRSNEKLF
TRBV30	10	-	TRBJ2-1	AGRDTFNEQF
TRBV10-2	15	-	TRBJ2-7	ATFHPASGVYSYEQY
TRBV27	11	once	TRBJ2-4	ASSRQPKNIQY
TRBV4-2	9	once	TRBJ2-7	ASSQGYEQC
TRBV4-1	11	-	TRBJ2-2	ASSLGTSGGLF
TRBV4-1	9	-	TRBJ2-2	ASSQGGELF
TRBV7-8	13	-	TRBJ1-1	ASSPGSGTDTEAF
TRBV7-3	13	-	TRBJ1-1	ASSLTTFMNTEAF
TRBV9	13	-	TRBJ1-1	ASSVSGSGDAEAF
TRBV14	15	-	TRBJ2-7	ASSHDGQGTSNYEQY
TRBV7-2	12	-	TRBJ1-1	ASSYGTGGSEAF
TRBV7-6	17	few	TRBJ2-7	ASSLVGTGGGVSTYEQY
TRBV9	13	-	TRBJ2-1	ASSPGQTSYNEQF
TRBV7-3	11	-	TRBJ1-1	ASSPILGSEAF
TRBV9	10	-	TRBJ2-1	ASSVEDNEQF
TRBV9	17	-	TRBJ1-2	ASSVAAGGQGSPYSGYT
TRBV15	13	-	TRBJ1-2	ATSRVNRGRDGYT
TRBV4-1	13	-	TRBJ2-2	ASSPGGADTGELF
TRBV5-1	11	-	TRBJ1-6	ASSLAMASPLH
TRBV7-2	10	few	TRBJ2-7	ASRDRVFEQY
TRBV27	14	-	TRBJ2-2	ASTLRGTDHTGELF
TRBV19	14	-	TRBJ2-2	ASSIGLAGGTGELF
TRBV7-9	14	once	TRBJ2-5	ASMRVNENYQETQY
TRBV5-6	12	-	TRBJ2-2	ASSLGRDTGELF
TRBV5-1	12	-	TRBJ2-7	ASSFLTGSYEQY
TRBV6-5	13	-	TRBJ2-6	ASSHDLSGANVLT
TRBV5-4	12	-	TRBJ1-2	ASSVTVTNYGYT
TRBV7-8	15	once	TRBJ1-2	ASSRRDRVEANYGYT
TRBV19	10	few	TRBJ1-2	ASKQGLEGYT
TRBV29-1	13	-	TRBJ1-3	GVEGTATSGNTIY
TRBV19	12	-	TRBJ1-3	ASSPSPSGNTIY
TRBV30	12	few	TRBJ2-1	AWSVLAGHNEQF
TRBV4-2	14	-	TRBJ2-3	ASSQGLAGETDTQY
TRBV7-6	12	-	TRBJ2-5	ASSFAGEMETQY
TRBV4-3	11	once	TRBJ1-1	ASSKELNTEAF
TRBV4-1	14	-	TRBJ2-7	ASSQGVQGLSYEQY
TRBV4-1	12	-	TRBJ1-4	ASSHPGTNGKLF
TRBV19	10	once	TRBJ2-5	ASRGIAKTQY
TRBV27	12	few	TRBJ2-1	ASSPGGPNNEQF
TRBV29-1	11	-	TRBJ1-2	SDSGTGVFGYT
TRBV2	13	-	TRBJ1-1	ASLLSGEANTEAF
TRBV15	13	-	TRBJ2-5	ATSRRDSAQETQY
TRBV11-1	11	-	TRBJ2-1	ASSLDGGDEQF
TRBV7-9	14	-	TRBJ2-2	ASSNPGHQNTGELF